Below, 27 T cell receptor beta chains from the same sample are listed, as sequenced in a study of OX40 agonist ivuxolimab in advanced cancers. Clones were sequenced by immunoSEQ multiplex PCR, and TCRdb holds only the in-frame ones, with some missing. The repertoire includes over 100,000 clones, 90% of them detected once, and approximately 1.1% sits in the top ten. This material consisted of CD4+ or CD8+ T cells sorted from blood, taken in a trial of the OX40 agonist ivuxolimab. The receptor source for this set is an adult with an advanced solid tumor such as melanoma, head and neck, liver or kidney cancer.

The V and J genes are TRBV7-2 and TRBJ2-7, with 7 positions matching TRBD2. The germline V gene has CDR1 SGHTA and CDR2 FQGNSA. This CDR3 spans 15 amino acids. The V and J ends lost 3 bases and 0 bases, in that order; junction bases with no gene match: 5. The CDR3 here is CASSFTSDRSYEQYF. CDR3 coding DNA: TGTGCCAGCAGCTTTACTAGCGACCGCTCCTACGAGCAGTACTTC.

This clone was observed a handful of times. The rearrangement uses TRBV10-3 and TRBJ2-1; D might be TRBD2 (5 bases). This CDR3 is built from 15 residues. V dropped 4 bases and J dropped 1 base, with 11 bases sitting between them. Germline V gives CDR1 ENHRY, CDR2 SYGVKD. CDR3 sequence: CAISAERISYNEQFF. The CDR3 DNA reads TGTGCCATCAGTGCGGAGCGGATATCCTACAATGAGCAGTTCTTC.

This clone showed up just once. V usage is TRBV6-1 and J usage is TRBJ1-4; TRBD1 matches at 10 bases. Germline V gives CDR1 MNHNS, CDR2 SASEGT. J lost 7 bases, V lost 6 bases, and 5 bases had no gene match. This CDR3 has 14 residues. CDR3 DNA sequence: TGTGCCAGCAGCCCCGGGACAGGGGCTGAAAAACTGTTTTTT. It codes for CASSPGTGAEKLFF.

The gene calls are TRBV5-4 and TRBJ2-5; a weak D match, TRBD2 (6 bases). Germline loops: CDR1 SGHNT, CDR2 YYREEE (reference sequence). V lost 9 bases to trimming and J lost 2 bases, with 29 bases between them. There are 18 residues in the CDR3. CDR3 DNA sequence: TGTGCCACTCATAAGGGACTCGAAATTGAGTACCGACAAGAGACCCAGTACTTC. This translates into CATHKGLEIEYRQETQYF. The full variable domain, its missing parts supplied by reference TRBV5-4 and TRBJ2-5, is ETGVTQSPTHLIKTRGQQVTLRCSSQSGHNTVSWYQQALGQGPQFIFQYYREEENGRGNFPPRFSGLQFPNYSSELNVNALELDDSALYLCATHKGLEIEYRQETQYFGPGTRLLVL.

J is TRBJ1-4 and V is TRBV5-1, with no clear D. The V gene's germline CDR1 is SGHRS and CDR2 YFSETQ. Trimming took 0 bases from V and 5 from J, leaving 11 bases between them. This CDR3 spans 15 amino acids. The CDR3 DNA reads TGCGCCAGCAGCTTGGAGGAGCGCCGCAATGAAAAACTGTTTTTT. This translates into CASSLEERRNEKLFF.

This rearrangement joins TRBV5-6 to TRBJ2-7; TRBD2 is a possible D gene (6 bases). This CDR3 spans 15 amino acids. Looked up from germline, CDR1 is SGHDT and CDR2 is YYEEEE. V was cut by 4 bases and J by 2 bases, with 16 bases left in between. As DNA, the CDR3 is TGTGCCAGCAGCATTGGGGGGACCTACCCCTACGAGCAGTACTTC. Amino acid sequence: CASSIGGTYPYEQYF.

The rearrangement joins TRBV7-9 to TRBJ2-1, with D unclear. Trimming took 0 bases from V and 8 from J, leaving 2 bases between them. The V gene's germline CDR1 is SEHNR and CDR2 FQNEAQ (reference sequence). The CDR3 contains 11 residues. CDR3 in DNA: TGTGCCAGCAGCTTAGCCGATGAGCAGTTCTTC. Translating gives CASSLADEQFF.

The chain couples TRBV29-1 to TRBJ1-2; D is perhaps TRBD1 (6 bases). The CDR3 contains 13 residues. Germline-derived CDR1 and CDR2 are SQVTM and ANQGSEA. Trimming shortened V by 4 bases and J by 0 bases, and 9 bases separated the two germline ends. CDR3 sequence reads: CSVAQGTNYGYTF. CDR3 nucleotide sequence: TGCAGCGTTGCACAGGGAACTAACTATGGCTACACCTTC. Full variable domain (outside the CDR3, taken from reference TRBV29-1 and TRBJ1-2): SAVISQKPSRDICQRGTSLTIQCQVDSQVTMMFWYRQQPGQSLTLIATANQGSEATYESGFVIDKFPISRPNLTFSTLTVSNMSPEDSSIYLCSVAQGTNYGYTFGSGTRLTVV.

CDR3 amino acids: CASSESLGSGGNTDTQYF. The CDR3 nucleotides read TGTGCCAGCAGTGAATCACTCGGATCGGGAGGGAACACAGATACGCAGTATTTT. V and J are TRBV25-1 and TRBJ2-3, with 8 bases matching TRBD2. Germline values: CDR1 MGHDK, CDR2 SYGVNS. The CDR3 has 18 amino acids. Trimming cost V 1 base and J 2 bases; bases outside gene matches: 11.

V gene TRBV7-9 combines with J gene TRBJ2-7; 8 nucleotides agree with TRBD1. V shed 1 base, J shed 7 bases, and the junction held 6 bases outside the gene matches. CDR1 and CDR2 (germline): SEHNR, FQNEAQ (reference sequence). The CDR3 is made up of 14 amino acids. The CDR3, as DNA: TGTGCCAGCAGCTTAGGGACAGGGCTTTGGGAGCAGTACTTC. It is translated as CASSLGTGLWEQYF. Variable domain in full (rest from reference TRBV7-9 and TRBJ2-7): DTGVSQNPRHKITKRGQNVTFRCDPISEHNRLYWYRQTLGQGPEFLTYFQNEAQLEKSRLLSDRFSAERPKGSFSTLEIQRTEQGDSAMYLCASSLGTGLWEQYFGPGTRLTVT.

This clone was detected only once. The chain has TRBV6-5 and TRBJ1-5; TRBD1 matches 10 bases. Germline CDR1 reads MNHEY; CDR2 reads SVGAGI. Trimming at V came to 6 bases and at J to 7 bases, leaving 6 bases not matched to a gene. The CDR3 extends over 14 amino acids. The CDR3 region is CASRKTGGGQPQHF. CDR3 coding DNA: TGTGCCAGCAGGAAGACAGGGGGCGGACAGCCCCAGCATTTT.

The chain recombines TRBV27 with TRBJ2-1; 12 bases fit TRBD2. V shed 4 bases, J shed 6 bases, and the junction held 4 bases outside the gene matches. The CDR3 totals 15 residues. CDR1 and CDR2 (germline): MNHEY, SMNVEV (reference sequence). CDR3 loop: CASSSLTSGSNEQFF. CDR3 bases: TGTGCCAGCAGTTCCCTGACTAGCGGGAGCAATGAGCAGTTCTTC.

This rearrangement joins TRBV4-1 to TRBJ1-1; TRBD1 matches 7 bases. CDR1 is MGHRA and CDR2 is YSYEKL in the germline V gene. The CDR3 loop spans 15 amino acids. The J segment lost 5 bases and the V segment lost 5 bases, leaving 11 bases of the junction unmatched. CDR3 protein: CASSFGQAPGTEAFF. In nucleotides, the CDR3 is TGCGCCAGCAGCTTCGGACAGGCACCAGGGACTGAAGCTTTCTTT.

The genes are TRBV27 and TRBJ2-7; the D gene is possibly TRBD1 (7 bases). The CDR3 spans 16 residues. The germline V and J ends were trimmed by 6 bases and 0 bases, with 18 bases remaining between them. CDR1 and CDR2 from the germline V gene are MNHEY and SMNVEV (reference sequence). This CDR3 reads CASRGGRRTGSYEQYF. CDR3 nucleotide sequence: TGTGCCAGCAGAGGGGGGCGGAGGACAGGCTCCTACGAGCAGTACTTC.

The rearrangement uses TRBV5-1 and TRBJ2-3; D may be TRBD2 (6 bases). The V end was cut by 4 bases, the J end by 4 bases, with 13 bases between. This CDR3 contains 14 residues. Germline CDR1 SGHRS, CDR2 YFSETQ. The CDR3 sequence is CASSPRRGADTQYF. CDR3 in DNA: TGCGCCAGCAGCCCTAGGAGGGGCGCAGATACGCAGTATTTT.

The CDR3 DNA reads as TGCGCCAGCAGCCCCCACGGACTAGCGTTCGAGCAGTACTTC. Translation: CASSPHGLAFEQYF. The chain has TRBV4-3 and TRBJ2-7; TRBD2 agrees at 9 bases. The J segment lost 6 bases and the V segment lost 4 bases, leaving 7 bases of the junction unmatched. The CDR3 consists of 14 residues. Germline V CDR1 and CDR2: LGHNA, YSLEER.

V usage is TRBV5-8 and J usage is TRBJ2-7; D is undetermined. Per germline, CDR1 SGHTS and CDR2 YDEGEE. The germline V and J ends were trimmed by 3 bases and 4 bases, with 14 bases remaining between them. The CDR3 is 14 amino acids. The CDR3 nucleotides are TGTGCCAGCAGCTCCCCTTTGGGCTTGTACGAGCAGTACTTC. This codes for CASSSPLGLYEQYF. Full variable domain (rest looked up from reference TRBV5-8 and TRBJ2-7): EAGVTQSPTHLIKTRGQQATLRCSPISGHTSVYWYQQALGLGLQFLLWYDEGEERNRGNFPPRFSGRQFPNYSSELNVNALELEDSALYLCASSSPLGLYEQYFGPGTRLTVT.

The rearrangement links TRBV10-3 to TRBJ2-3; 15 positions match TRBD2. The V gene's germline CDR1 is ENHRY and CDR2 SYGVKD. Trimming at V came to 0 bases and at J to 5 bases, leaving 12 bases not matched to a gene. The CDR3 is 20 amino acids. The chain's CDR3 is CAISESGVRTSGRAGDTQYF. DNA of the CDR3: TGTGCCATCAGTGAGTCAGGGGTGAGGACTAGCGGGAGGGCCGGAGATACGCAGTATTTT.

The V and J genes are TRBV18 and TRBJ1-1; no definite D call. The CDR3 extends over 14 amino acids. V was cut by 2 bases and J by 3 bases, with 10 bases left in between. The germline gives CDR1 KGHSH, CDR2 LQKENI. CDR3 DNA: TGTGCCAGCTCACCAAATTCGGGGTACACTGAAGCTTTCTTT. Encoded protein: CASSPNSGYTEAFF.

The chain joins TRBV6-5 to TRBJ1-2; D is perhaps TRBD1 (5 bases). CDR1 is MNHEY and CDR2 is SVGAGI in the germline V gene. This CDR3 comprises 15 residues. Trimming took 3 bases from V and 8 from J, leaving 19 bases between them. Written as DNA, the CDR3 is TGTGCCAGCAGTTATCAGGGACGCCGAGACGGGGGCTACACCTTC. It is translated as CASSYQGRRDGGYTF.

The gene calls are TRBV2 and TRBJ2-1; D gene ambiguous. V was pared by 8 bases and J by 4 bases, with 18 bases between. The CDR3 is 15 amino acids. The germline CDR1 and CDR2 sequences are SNHLY and FYNNEI. CDR3 amino acids: CASRSDVKNYNEQFF. The CDR3 nucleotides read TGTGCCAGCCGCTCCGACGTAAAAAATTACAATGAGCAGTTCTTC.

The genes are TRBV18 and TRBJ1-2, with D unresolved. The germline V gene encodes CDR1 KGHSH and CDR2 LQKENI. V lost 2 bases, J lost 8 bases, and 12 bases lay in between. The length of the CDR3 is 13 residues. The CDR3 loop reads CASSPERAGGYTF. In DNA, the CDR3 is TGTGCCAGCTCACCAGAGAGGGCTGGAGGCTACACCTTC.

This chain links TRBV20-1 with TRBJ2-5; D perhaps matches TRBD1 (5 bases). The germline V gene has CDR1 DFQATT and CDR2 SNEGSKA (reference sequence). CDR3 length: 11 residues. V was trimmed by 6 bases and J by 2 bases, leaving 7 bases between them. The DNA for the CDR3 is TGCAGTGCGGCAGGGCAAGAGACCCAGTACTTC. Translation gives CSAAGQETQYF.

This clone was observed a single time. The V and J genes are TRBV11-3 and TRBJ2-7; 8 positions agree with TRBD1. With V trimmed by 1 base and J by 3 bases, 5 bases remained unmatched. The CDR3 sequence is 15 residues long. Germline V gene data show CDR1 as SGHNT and CDR2 as YENEEA. The CDR3 region is CASSLAGDRGYEQYF. DNA for the CDR3: TGTGCCAGCAGCTTAGCCGGAGACAGGGGCTACGAGCAGTACTTC.

In its sample, this clone was seen once. The chain couples TRBV6-5 to TRBJ2-1, with D possibly matching TRBD2 (6 bases). Per the germline V gene, CDR1 is MNHEY and CDR2 is SVGAGI. The CDR3 loop spans 14 amino acids. The germline V and J ends were trimmed by 5 bases and 8 bases, with 16 bases remaining between them. CDR3 region: CASSRTTLRDEQFF. The DNA for the CDR3 is TGTGCCAGCAGTCGGACTACTCTTCGGGATGAGCAGTTCTTC.

With regard to this clone: An end of the junction differs from the germline gene, which may be a read error. CDR3 residues: CASRTTGGSNQPQHF. The CDR3 DNA sequence: TGTGCCAGCAGGACGACAGGGGGCAGCAACCAGCCCCAGCATTTT. This chain joins TRBV6-1 and TRBJ1-5; 10 bases map to TRBD1. There are 15 residues in the CDR3. The germline V gene has CDR1 MNHNS and CDR2 SASEGT.

This clone was seen a few times. Here the CDR3 reads CASRGQGRVNTEAFF. In DNA, the CDR3 is TGTGCCAGCAGAGGACAGGGAAGGGTGAACACTGAAGCTTTCTTT. V is TRBV28 and J is TRBJ1-1; TRBD1 matches 8 bases. CDR1 and CDR2 (germline): MDHEN, SYDVKM. V lost 6 bases to trimming and J lost 0 bases; unmatched junction nucleotides: 6. CDR3 length: 15 amino acids.